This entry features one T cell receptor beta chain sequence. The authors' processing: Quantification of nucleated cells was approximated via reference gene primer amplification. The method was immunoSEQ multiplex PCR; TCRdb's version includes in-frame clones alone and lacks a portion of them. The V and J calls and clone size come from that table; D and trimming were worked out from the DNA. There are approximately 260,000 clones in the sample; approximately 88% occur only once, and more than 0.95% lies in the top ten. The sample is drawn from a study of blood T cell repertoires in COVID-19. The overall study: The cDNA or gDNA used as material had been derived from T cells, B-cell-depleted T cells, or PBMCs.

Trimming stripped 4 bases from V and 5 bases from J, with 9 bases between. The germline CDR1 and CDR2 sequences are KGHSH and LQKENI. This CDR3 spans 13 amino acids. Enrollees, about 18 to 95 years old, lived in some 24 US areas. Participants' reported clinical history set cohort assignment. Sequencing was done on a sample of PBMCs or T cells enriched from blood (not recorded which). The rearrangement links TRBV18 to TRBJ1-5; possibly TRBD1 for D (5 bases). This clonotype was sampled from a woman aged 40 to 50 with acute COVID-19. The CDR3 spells CASSRRADQPQHF. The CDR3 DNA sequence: TGTGCCAGCTCACGCAGGGCAGATCAGCCCCAGCATTTT.